This is a list of T cell receptor beta chains from one sample in a study of read filtering for tumor transcriptome and immune sequencing. TCRdb analysed the reads with MiXCR anew, one entry per CDR3 protein. Of approximately 65,000 distinct CDR3 sequences listed, approximately 15% are singletons. Sequencing was carried out using a population of CD138-negative cells sorted from bone marrow. These receptors were taken from a donor at least 40 years old with multiple myeloma. The CDR3 runs from the conserved cysteine through the conserved F or W. D genes are given only for firm matches. The listing skips clone size in some rows; elsewhere it reads once, few, many or a size class.

abundance	d_gene	v_gene	j_gene	CDR3aa	CDR3nt
-	TRBD2	TRBV10-3	TRBJ2-3	CAISESAGGDTQYF	TGTGCCATCAGTGAGTCTGCGGGAGGGGATACGCAGTATTTT
-	-	TRBV29-1	TRBJ1-3	CSVLGRGSGNTIYF	TGCAGCGTTTTAGGACGGGGCTCTGGAAACACCATATATTTT
many	-	TRBV5-1	TRBJ1-6	CASSYEQGPRVPLHF	TGCGCCAGCAGCTATGAACAGGGTCCCCGAGTACCCCTCCACTTT
few	TRBD2	TRBV7-3	TRBJ2-3	CASSLNALGGSGSTDTQYF	TGTGCCAGCAGCTTAAACGCCTTGGGTGGTAGCGGGAGCACAGATACGCAGTATTTT
many	-	TRBV29-1	TRBJ2-7	CSVVSQGLVEQYF	TGCAGCGTTGTATCTCAGGGGTTGGTCGAGCAGTACTTC
-	-	TRBV7-9	TRBJ1-1	CASSLLPDTYTEASF	TGTGCCAGCAGCTTACTACCGGACACCTACACTGAAGCTTCCTTT
-	TRBD1	TRBV4-1	TRBJ1-4	CASSQERQGAEKLFF	TGCGCCAGCAGCCAAGAAAGGCAGGGGGCGGAAAAACTGTTTTTT
few	-	TRBV28	TRBJ2-6	CASRGGAWANVLTF	TGTGCCAGCAGGGGCGGGGCCTGGGCCAACGTCCTGACTTTC
many	TRBD2	TRBV6-1	TRBJ2-1	CASSLGWMTSGSTYNEQFF	TGTGCCAGCAGCCTGGGGTGGATGACTAGCGGGAGCACCTACAATGAGCAGTTCTTC
-	TRBD1	TRBV28	TRBJ1-5	CASSLTGGLVIGNQPQHF	TGTGCCAGCAGTCTAACAGGGGGGCTCGTAATCGGCAATCAGCCCCAGCATTTT
many	-	TRBV2	TRBJ2-5	CASSENGRRTETQYF	TGTGCCAGCAGTGAAAACGGGAGAAGGACGGAGACCCAGTACTTC
many	-	TRBV20-1	TRBJ2-1	CSARPPGRGEQFF	TGCAGTGCTAGACCCCCCGGACGGGGAGAGCAGTTCTTC
many	-	TRBV4-1	TRBJ2-7	CASSQGFSTYEQYF	TGCGCCAGCAGCCAAGGATTCAGCACTTACGAGCAGTACTTC
-	-	TRBV7-2	TRBJ2-1	CASSWAGTGGLATLEQFF	TGTGCCAGCAGCTGGGCCGGGACAGGCGGACTAGCAACCCTAGAGCAGTTCTTC
many	-	TRBV11-2	TRBJ2-3	CASSLDRASTDTQYF	TGTGCCAGCAGCTTAGATCGGGCGAGCACAGATACGCAGTATTTT
many	-	TRBV11-3	TRBJ2-1	CASSLGQAPSNEQFF	TGTGCCAGCAGCTTAGGCCAGGCCCCAAGCAATGAGCAGTTCTTC
few	-	TRBV19	TRBJ1-5	CASSVSGNQPQHF	TGTGCCAGTAGTGTCAGTGGGAATCAGCCCCAGCATTTT
many	TRBD1	TRBV27	TRBJ2-7	CASSTGTVYEQYF	TGTGCCAGCAGTACTGGGACAGTCTACGAGCAGTACTTC
few	-	TRBV6-1	TRBJ2-2	CASPLAGGELFF	TGTGCCAGCCCACTAGCCGGCGGGGAGCTGTTTTTT
few	TRBD1	TRBV7-2	TRBJ2-2	CASSLAGGETGELFF	TGTGCCAGCAGCTTAGCAGGGGGCGAGACCGGGGAGCTGTTTTTT
many	-	TRBV29-1	TRBJ2-3	CSVVPVKDTQYF	TGCAGCGTTGTCCCTGTAAAAGATACGCAGTATTTT
many	-	TRBV19	TRBJ1-6	CASSILPGYNSPLHF	TGTGCCAGTAGTATCCTCCCGGGGTATAATTCACCCCTCCACTTT
-	-	TRBV12-3/TRBV12-4	TRBJ1-1	CASSLASLGGNTEAFF	TGTGCCAGCAGTTTAGCGTCCCTCGGTGGAAACACTGAAGCTTTCTTT
few	TRBD2	TRBV6-6	TRBJ2-3	CASSYLAGEADTQYF	TGTGCCAGCAGTTACCTAGCGGGAGAGGCAGATACGCAGTATTTT
-	TRBD1	TRBV5-1	TRBJ2-5	CASSFQPGQGETQYF	TGCGCCAGCAGCTTCCAACCGGGACAGGGGGAGACCCAGTACTTC
-	TRBD2	TRBV20-1	TRBJ2-1	CSASGTSVYNEQIF	TGCAGTGCTTCCGGGACTAGCGTCTACAATGAGCAGATCTTC
few	TRBD1	TRBV24-1	TRBJ2-2	CATSDPDRATGELFF	TGTGCCACCAGTGATCCCGACAGGGCAACCGGGGAGCTGTTTTTT
once	-	TRBV4-3	TRBJ2-5	CASSQGHNQEAQYF	TGCGCCAGCAGCCAAGGACACAACCAAGAGGCCCAGTACTTC
many	-	TRBV6-4	TRBJ1-5	CASSYSSNQPQHF	TGTGCCAGCAGTTACAGCAGCAATCAGCCCCAGCATTTT
many	TRBD2	TRBV6-2/TRBV6-3	TRBJ2-1	CASGLAVPYNEQFF	TGTGCCAGTGGACTAGCGGTACCCTACAATGAGCAGTTCTTC
many	TRBD2	TRBV7-3	TRBJ2-5	CASSFGTSRTETQYF	TGTGCCAGCAGCTTTGGGACTAGCCGCACAGAGACCCAGTACTTC
many	TRBD2	TRBV5-1	TRBJ2-7	CASSLGTSIYEQYF	TGCGCCAGCAGCTTGGGGACTAGTATCTACGAGCAGTACTTC
-	TRBD1	TRBV9	TRBJ2-7	CASGVAGTGDYEQYF	TGTGCCAGCGGCGTGGCGGGGACAGGCGATTACGAGCAGTACTTC
many	TRBD2	TRBV29-1	TRBJ2-1	CSVVLAGLSNEQFF	TGCAGCGTTGTGCTAGCGGGGCTGAGCAATGAGCAGTTCTTC
many	TRBD1	TRBV14	TRBJ1-1	CASSQETGMNTEAFF	TGTGCCAGCAGCCAAGAGACAGGGATGAACACTGAAGCTTTCTTT
many	TRBD2	TRBV9	TRBJ2-7	CASSVTGTSGYYEQYF	TGTGCCAGCAGCGTAACCGGGACTAGCGGGTATTACGAGCAGTACTTC
many	-	TRBV12-3/TRBV12-4	TRBJ2-7	CASSSNSRSYEQYF	TGTGCCAGCAGTTCTAACAGCCGCTCCTACGAGCAGTACTTC
many	TRBD2	TRBV20-1	TRBJ2-3	CSAQPTGAGDVADTQYF	TGCAGTGCTCAGCCCACTGGGGCGGGAGACGTAGCAGATACGCAGTATTTT
many	TRBD1	TRBV20-1	TRBJ1-1	CSRNRGSTEAFF	TGCAGTCGCAACAGGGGGTCCACTGAAGCTTTCTTT
-	-	TRBV28	TRBJ1-2	CASSFSVYGYTF	TGTGCCAGCAGTTTCAGCGTCTATGGCTACACCTTC
-	-	TRBV6-2/TRBV6-3	TRBJ2-3	CASSYMTDTDTQYF	TGTGCCAGCAGTTACATGACAGACACAGATACGCAGTATTTT
many	-	TRBV19	TRBJ1-5	CASSRNGRSFSNQPQHF	TGTGCCAGTAGTAGAAATGGCCGAAGCTTTAGCAATCAGCCCCAGCATTTT
-	-	TRBV20-1	TRBJ1-4	CSAITGVEKLFF	TGCAGTGCAATTACAGGCGTTGAAAAACTGTTTTTT